The 25 T cell receptor beta chains given below trace back to one sample, sequenced in a study of blood T cell repertoires in COVID-19. The repertoire was sequenced with immunoSEQ multiplex PCR; TCRdb's copy has only in-frame clones and lacks some. Seen here are fewer than 350,000 clones, roughly 89% observed once, and the top ten hold about 1.7%. The sequencing sample was made of PBMCs or T cells enriched from blood (not recorded which). Source of these receptors: a woman between 18 and 29 years old with acute COVID-19.

This chain's CDR3 is CASSAQRDLSPQHF. The CDR3 DNA reads as TGTGCCAGCAGCGCCCAGAGGGACTTAAGCCCCCAGCATTTT. The rearrangement links TRBV2 to TRBJ1-5; D is perhaps TRBD1 (5 bases). V lost 6 bases and J lost 10, with 19 bases in between. This CDR3 region has 14 residues. Germline V gives CDR1 SNHLY, CDR2 FYNNEI. Full variable domain (rest looked up from reference TRBV2 and TRBJ1-5): EPEVTQTPSHQVTQMGQEVILRCVPISNHLYFYWYRQILGQKVEFLVSFYNNEISEKSEIFDDQFSVERPDGSNFTLKIRSTKLEDSAMYFCASSAQRDLSPQHFGDGTRLSIL.

The J gene is TRBJ2-5, the V gene TRBV30; the match to TRBD2 covers 7 bases. The CDR3 covers 14 residues. Germline V gives CDR1 GTSNPN, CDR2 SVGIG (reference sequence). The V segment lost 4 bases and the J segment 3 bases; nucleotides outside the gene matches: 8. CDR3 coding DNA: TGTGCCTGGAATCTAGGACTAGTGGAAGAGACCCAGTACTTC. This sequence encodes CAWNLGLVEETQYF.

This clone was detected once. This chain connects TRBV6-5 to TRBJ1-1, with D unclear. Germline loops: CDR1 MNHEY, CDR2 SVGAGI. The CDR3 loop spans 15 amino acids. Deletions cut 0 bases from V and 0 bases from J, with 8 bases between. CDR3 loop: CASSYSGLLNTEAFF. DNA for the CDR3: TGTGCCAGCAGTTACTCAGGACTCTTGAACACTGAAGCTTTCTTT.

The chain carries TRBV28 and TRBJ2-7; 7 bases are shared with TRBD2. CDR1 and CDR2 from the germline V gene are MDHEN and SYDVKM. V was clipped by 0 bases and J by 7 bases; unmatched bases: 6. The CDR3 covers 14 residues. The CDR3 DNA follows: TGTGCCAGCAGTTTATGGGGGAGGGCCAAGGAGCAGTACTTC. This translates into CASSLWGRAKEQYF.

The chain employs TRBV30 and TRBJ2-1; 11 bases fit TRBD1. This CDR3 is built from 17 residues. V gave up 4 bases and J gave up 3 bases; unmatched junction bases: 11. Germline V CDR1 and CDR2: GTSNPN, SVGIG (reference sequence). The DNA for the CDR3 is TGTGCCTGGAACGGGGGGGCCGGGACAGGGGGCTACAATGAGCAGTTCTTC. It specifies CAWNGGAGTGGYNEQFF.

V is TRBV28 and J is TRBJ1-5; D is uncertain. V was shortened by 5 bases and J by 0 bases, with 11 bases between the two germline ends. Germline V gene lookup returns CDR1 MDHEN and CDR2 SYDVKM. The CDR3 extends over 15 amino acids. CDR3 amino acids: CASSGPTFSNQPQHF. CDR3 DNA: TGTGCCAGCAGTGGTCCCACTTTTAGCAATCAGCCCCAGCATTTT.

The chain is built from TRBV7-2 and TRBJ2-5, with a weak D call TRBD2 (5 bases). The germline V gene encodes CDR1 SGHTA and CDR2 FQGNSA. The CDR3 length is 14 residues. Trimming left V 3 bases short and J 5 bases short, with 13 bases between. This CDR3 reads CASSFGAVGETQYF. The CDR3, as DNA: TGTGCCAGCAGCTTCGGAGCGGTGGGTGAGACCCAGTACTTC.

V is TRBV4-1 and J is TRBJ2-7; a possible D gene is TRBD2 (6 bases). The germline V and J ends were trimmed by 4 bases and 6 bases, with 16 bases remaining between them. The CDR3 extends over 14 amino acids. Germline CDR1 is MGHRA and CDR2 is YSYEKL. The CDR3 here is CASSPRVVGLEQYF. In DNA, the CDR3 is TGCGCCAGCAGCCCGCGTGTTGTGGGACTCGAGCAGTACTTC.

J is TRBJ1-2 and V is TRBV5-5; perhaps TRBD1 as D (5 bases). Germline assignment: CDR1 SGHKS and CDR2 YYEKEE (reference sequence). This CDR3 contains 14 residues. Trimming took 1 base from V and 8 from J, leaving 15 bases between them. As DNA, the CDR3 is TGTGCCAGCAGCTTGAACATAGGGGCGTTCGGCTACACCTTC. Amino acids: CASSLNIGAFGYTF.

V gene TRBV7-8 combines with J gene TRBJ1-5; D gene ambiguous. V lost 2 bases, J lost 1 base, and 12 bases lay in between. This CDR3 contains 16 residues. CDR1 SGHVS and CDR2 FQNEAQ come from the germline V gene. CDR3 amino acids: CASSLSGQLSNQPQHF. CDR3 nucleotides: TGTGCCAGCAGCTTAAGTGGGCAGTTAAGCAATCAGCCCCAGCATTTT.

The J gene is TRBJ2-3, the V gene TRBV7-9; D possibly corresponds to TRBD1 (6 bases). CDR1 SEHNR and CDR2 FQNEAQ come from the germline V gene (reference sequence). This CDR3 comprises 13 residues. The V end was cut by 5 bases, the J end by 4 bases, with 10 bases between. This chain's CDR3 is CASSRQGPDTQYF. The CDR3 DNA reads TGTGCCAGCAGCCGCCAGGGGCCAGATACGCAGTATTTT.

This chain links TRBV5-1 with TRBJ2-5; 7 nucleotides align to TRBD1. In germline, CDR1 is SGHRS, CDR2 YFSETQ. This CDR3 has 16 amino acids. Losses at the gene ends were 4 bases for V and 0 bases for J; bases not matched to a gene: 9. For the CDR3, the DNA is TGCGCCAGCAGCGTCGCGGACAGGCCGTACCAAGAGACCCAGTACTTC. It translates to CASSVADRPYQETQYF.

This chain links TRBV5-3 with TRBJ2-3; 12 nucleotides align to TRBD2. TRBV5-3 is annotated as an ORF whose role is uncertain. Losses at the gene ends were 3 bases for V and 1 base for J; bases not matched to a gene: 24. The CDR3 extends over 23 amino acids. Here the CDR3 DNA reads TGTGCCAGAAGCTACAATTTTGCGACATCCCGCCGGCTAGCGGGAGGGCGCACAGATACGCAGTATTTT. Encoded protein: CARSYNFATSRRLAGGRTDTQYF.

The chain recombines TRBV9 with TRBJ2-3, with a weak D call TRBD2 (5 bases). This CDR3 has 15 amino acids. Germline assignment: CDR1 SGDLS and CDR2 YYNGEE. V dropped 3 bases and J dropped 1 base, with 12 bases sitting between them. The CDR3 is CASSAYGVGTDTQYF. As DNA, the CDR3 is TGTGCCAGCAGCGCCTACGGGGTGGGCACAGATACGCAGTATTTT.

As regards this clone: The sample contains more than one DNA sequence encoding this CDR3. The rearrangement joins TRBV29-1 to TRBJ1-4; weak D call: TRBD1 (6 bases). The CDR3 loop spans 12 amino acids. The V end lost 4 bases, the J end lost 5 bases, and 8 bases lay between the germline ends. Germline CDR1 and CDR2: SQVTM and ANQGSEA. The CDR3 DNA sequence: TGCAGCGTTGTAGGGGGAAATGAAAAACTGTTTTTT. Its protein product is CSVVGGNEKLFF.

The chain links TRBV14 to TRBJ2-1, with 8 positions matching TRBD1. The ends lost 4 bases at V and 3 bases at J; junction bases unmatched: 8. CDR1 is SGHDN and CDR2 is FVKESK in the germline V gene. The CDR3 covers 16 residues. The CDR3 DNA is TGTGCCAGCAGCCGGGGGTGGGACAGGCTCTACAATGAGCAGTTCTTC. It specifies CASSRGWDRLYNEQFF.

The V and J genes are TRBV28 and TRBJ1-2; D gene unclear. V lost 4 bases and J lost 5, with 8 bases in between. The CDR3 is 12 residues long. The germline gives CDR1 MDHEN, CDR2 SYDVKM. Written as DNA, the CDR3 is TGTGCCAGCAGTTGGTTACGGTATGGCTACACCTTC. This translates into CASSWLRYGYTF.

This clone was observed a single time. The chain combines TRBV6-9 with TRBJ1-6; TRBD1 might be the D (6 bases). This CDR3 has 11 amino acids. Between the trimmed V and J ends, which lost 11 bases and 9 bases, there was a span of 11 bases. The germline gives CDR1 MNHGY, CDR2 SVAAGI. The CDR3 DNA follows: TGTGCCGTAGGGGGTGGTTCACCCCTCCACTTT. Translation: CAVGGGSPLHF.

The chain carries TRBV28 and TRBJ1-5; D remains ambiguous. V lost 3 bases and J 11 bases, leaving 11 bases between the germline ends. The CDR3 length is 12 residues. Germline V CDR1 and CDR2: MDHEN, SYDVKM. In nucleotides, the CDR3 is TGTGCCAGCAGTTTGAGAGGGTTAGCCCAGCATTTT. Its protein product is CASSLRGLAQHF.

This chain connects TRBV7-2 to TRBJ2-2; the match to TRBD2 covers 9 bases. The CDR3 totals 15 residues. Per the germline V gene, CDR1 is SGHTA and CDR2 is FQGNSA. J lost 3 bases, V lost 6 bases, and 5 bases had no gene match. The CDR3 is CASRSTSGYTGELFF. For the CDR3, the DNA is TGTGCCAGCAGATCGACTAGCGGCTACACCGGGGAGCTGTTTTTT.

Note on this clone: The sample carries other DNA sequences with the same CDR3. The rearrangement links TRBV18 to TRBJ1-2, with 11 nucleotides matching TRBD1. This CDR3 has 14 amino acids. Germline assignment: CDR1 KGHSH and CDR2 LQKENI. The V and J ends lost 1 base and 8 bases, in that order; junction bases with no gene match: 3. The CDR3 protein is CASSPRGQGDGYTF. The CDR3 DNA sequence: TGTGCCAGCTCACCACGGGGACAGGGGGACGGCTACACCTTC.

The chain carries TRBV7-9 and TRBJ2-1, with 13 bases fitting TRBD2. Losses at the gene ends were 8 bases for V and 11 bases for J; bases not matched to a gene: 12. Germline V lookup: CDR1 SEHNR, CDR2 FQNEAQ (reference sequence). The CDR3 consists of 15 residues. The CDR3 region has the DNA TGTGCCAGCGACTACTCCGGGACTAGCGGGAACAAGCAGTTCTTC. Amino acids: CASDYSGTSGNKQFF.

This clone has a handful of counts. The genes are TRBV5-1 and TRBJ2-1; 9 positions agree with TRBD2. The junction had 15 bases not matched to a gene; V was cut back by 3 bases and J by 5 bases. This CDR3 contains 18 residues. Looked up from germline, CDR1 is SGHRS and CDR2 is YFSETQ. CDR3 nucleotides: TGCGCCAGCAGCTGGAGTAGCGGGAGCCCCAAGTTCGACAATGAGCAGTTCTTC. This encodes CASSWSSGSPKFDNEQFF.

V usage is TRBV19 and J usage is TRBJ2-2, with D maybe TRBD2 (6 bases). The germline CDR1 and CDR2 sequences are LNHDA and SQIVND (reference sequence). The CDR3 sequence is 14 residues long. Trimming pared 4 bases from V and 0 bases from J, leaving 6 bases between. CDR3: CASSTGANTGELFF. The DNA of the CDR3 is TGTGCCAGTAGTACGGGAGCGAACACCGGGGAGCTGTTTTTT.

J is TRBJ1-1 and V is TRBV28, with D maybe TRBD1 (6 bases). This CDR3 has 14 residues. V lost 3 bases to trimming and J lost 4 bases, with 12 bases between them. Germline CDR1 MDHEN, CDR2 SYDVKM. This CDR3 reads CASSFTQGSTEAFF. For the CDR3, the DNA is TGTGCCAGCAGTTTTACTCAGGGGAGCACTGAAGCTTTCTTT.